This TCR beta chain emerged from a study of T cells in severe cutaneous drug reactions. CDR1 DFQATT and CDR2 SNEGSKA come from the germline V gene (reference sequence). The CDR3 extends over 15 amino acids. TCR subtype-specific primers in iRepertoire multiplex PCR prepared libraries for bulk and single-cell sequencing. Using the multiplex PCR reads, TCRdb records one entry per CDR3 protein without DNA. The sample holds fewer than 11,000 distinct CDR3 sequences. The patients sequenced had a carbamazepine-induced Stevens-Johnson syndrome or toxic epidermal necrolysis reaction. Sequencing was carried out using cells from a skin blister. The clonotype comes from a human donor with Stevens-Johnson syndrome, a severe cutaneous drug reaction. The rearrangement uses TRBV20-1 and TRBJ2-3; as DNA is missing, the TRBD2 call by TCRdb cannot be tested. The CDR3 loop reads CSATGLAASTDTQYF.